The present T cell receptor (beta chain) was sequenced within a study of T cell responses to AZD1222 COVID-19 vaccine. The study, taken as a whole, reports: The number of AZD1222 recipients seropositive at baseline was only 5 to 7.

As concerns this clone: Its matching antigen is unknown.

The length of the CDR3 is 14 residues. The germline V gene has CDR1 LGHNA and CDR2 YSLEER. V lost 0 bases and J lost 9, with 11 bases in between. Some clones are missing from TCRdb's copy, which holds only in-frame ones; the method was immunoSEQ multiplex PCR. There are 80,000 or so clones in the sample; 87% occur only once, and more than 1.3% lies in the top ten. The rearrangement links TRBV4-3 to TRBJ2-2; D is unresolved. This sequence was found in an adult in good health. Sequencing used peripheral blood, obtained on day 0 of AZD1222 vaccination. As DNA, the CDR3 is TGCGCCAGCAGCCAAGACAGGTTCTTGAGGGAGCTGTTTTTT. It specifies CASSQDRFLRELFF.